This T cell receptor beta chain was documented in a study of CD8 T cells in Susac syndrome (dated by TCRdb to about 2019). The study in broad terms: Among the Susac syndrome patients who were sequenced, clinically active disease was present in six and clinical remission was observed in roughly eight. At the time of blood withdrawal, Susac syndrome patients were either therapy-naive, taking corticosteroids (with some also receiving IVIg), or on IVIg alone. The study used repertoire sequencing to test whether antigen drove CD8+ T cell activation and differentiation in Susac syndrome. Study-wide conclusions, independent of this receptor: No clonal expansion was detected in the CD4+ T cell repertoire of Susac syndrome patients. The TCR sequencing and HLA analysis was acknowledged to have included a relatively small number of individuals.

RNA was extracted using the RNeasy kit, and about 0.45 to 1 microgram was reverse transcribed with random hexamers. The immunoSEQ multiplex PCR assay, which covers 54 Vbeta and 13 Jbeta segments, was used to amplify TCR beta CDR3 regions. PCR amplification bias was corrected using a synthetic template baseline for primer optimization and computational correction. The published analysis was carried out like this. Reads were annotated to V, D and J genes according to IMGT and were analyzed with immunoSEQ Analyzer, with only productive sequences retained. To calculate clonality, Shannon entropy was normalized by log2 of the number of productive unique sequences and then subtracted from one. For each patient and control, public and private clones were evaluated among the 100 most prevalent clones. Clones were defined as Susac-specific when absent from the healthy and MS cohorts, from about 1,100 published viral clones and from other ImmuneACCESS disease sequences. In TCRdb, the public reads were trimmed at Q25 with fastp and aligned with MiXCR, with productive beta chains retained. Entries are consolidated by CDR3 protein sequence, retaining the most common genes and DNA. The V and J calls shown here were made by TCRdb, not taken from the authors' results. This sample gives 200,000 to 250,000 distinct CDR3 sequences in total; about 94% of them show up just once. The top ten clonotypes cover about 0.14% of the sample.

Peripheral blood CD8+ and CD4+ T cells from healthy donors, Susac syndrome patients and multiple sclerosis patients were profiled using high-throughput TCR beta sequencing. The Susac syndrome patients fulfilled recently defined diagnostic criteria for definite or probable disease. Bulk CD8+ and CD4+ T cells were purified by magnetic negative isolation, whereas CD8+ TEMRA cells were enriched by FACS. Blood was drawn into EDTA tubes, processed within 24 hours, and PBMCs were isolated by density gradient centrifugation. PBMCs destined for TCR sequencing were cryopreserved in liquid nitrogen and later thawed in a 37 °C water bath. The sorted or isolated CD4+, CD8+ and CD8+ TEMRA cells reached a purity of at least 90%. As for this clonotype: The antigen this receptor binds is unknown. Base qualities are not recorded, but no much larger clone differs from it by a single base.

V and J lose 0 bases and 2 bases, and a span of 1 base separates them. The cysteine opens and the phenylalanine closes a CDR3 of 12 amino acids. This entry keeps only the CDR3 DNA: 36 bases, framed from base 1. Looking up the germline V gene yields CDR1 LGHNA and CDR2 YNFKEQ. Recombination linked TRBV4-2 to TRBJ2-5; the D gene identity is not certain. The specimen was CD4+ T cells from PBMCs. The sequence was collected from a human donor with Susac syndrome. The CDR3 corresponds to CASSQDQETQYF. The bases read TGTGCCAGCAGCCAAGATCAAGAGACCCAGTACTTC.